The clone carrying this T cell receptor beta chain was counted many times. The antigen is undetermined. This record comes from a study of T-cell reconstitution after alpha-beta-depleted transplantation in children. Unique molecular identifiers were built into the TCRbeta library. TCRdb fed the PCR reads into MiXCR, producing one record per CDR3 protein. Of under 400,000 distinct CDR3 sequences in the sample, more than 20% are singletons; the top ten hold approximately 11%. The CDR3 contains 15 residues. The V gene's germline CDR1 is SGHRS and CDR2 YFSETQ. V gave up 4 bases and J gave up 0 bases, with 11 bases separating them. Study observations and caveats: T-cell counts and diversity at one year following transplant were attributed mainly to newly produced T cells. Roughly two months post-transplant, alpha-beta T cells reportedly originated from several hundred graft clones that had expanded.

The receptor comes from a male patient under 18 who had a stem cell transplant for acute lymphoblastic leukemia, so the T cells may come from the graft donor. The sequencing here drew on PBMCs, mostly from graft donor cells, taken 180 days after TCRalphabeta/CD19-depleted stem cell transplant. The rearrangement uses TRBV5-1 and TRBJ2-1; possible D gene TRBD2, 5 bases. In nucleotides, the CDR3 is TGCGCCAGCAGCCCCACTAGTTCCTCCTACAATGAGCAGTTCTTC. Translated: CASSPTSSSYNEQFF.